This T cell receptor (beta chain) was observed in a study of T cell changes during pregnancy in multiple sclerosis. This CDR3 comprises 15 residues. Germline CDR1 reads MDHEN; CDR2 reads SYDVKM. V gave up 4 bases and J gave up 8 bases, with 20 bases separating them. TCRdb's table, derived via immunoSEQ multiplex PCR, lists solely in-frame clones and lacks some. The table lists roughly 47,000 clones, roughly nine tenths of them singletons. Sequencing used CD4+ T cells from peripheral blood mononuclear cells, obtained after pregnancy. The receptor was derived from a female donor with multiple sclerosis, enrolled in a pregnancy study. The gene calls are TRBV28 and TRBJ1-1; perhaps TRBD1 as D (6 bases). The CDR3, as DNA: TGTGCCAGCAGTTCTCCGCCGGGACAACTACCAGAAGCTTTCTTT. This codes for CASSSPPGQLPEAFF. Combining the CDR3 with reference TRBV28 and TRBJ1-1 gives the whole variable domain DVKVTQSSRYLVKRTGEKVFLECVQDMDHENMFWYRQDPGLGLRLIYFSYDVKMKEKGDIPEGYSVSREKKERFSLILESASTNQTSMYLCASSSPPGQLPEAFFGQGTRLTVV.